This passage covers 25 T cell receptor beta chains from one sample sequenced in a study of blood T cells in healthy people across ages. A second PCR, run for roughly 7 to 12 cycles, used a sample-barcoded 5' primer plus a J-beta primer mix. MiXCR was run by TCRdb on the 5' RACE reads, yielding one entry per CDR3 protein. The repertoire holds around 1,700,000 distinct CDR3 sequences, with 28% as singletons. Sequencing used blood. The source is a young woman in good health.

The chain is built from TRBV20-1 and TRBJ1-2; perhaps TRBD1 as D (5 bases). The CDR3 runs 13 residues. Looked up from germline, CDR1 is DFQATT and CDR2 is SNEGSKA (reference sequence). V was shortened by 1 base and J by 6 bases, with 12 bases between the two germline ends. DNA for the CDR3: TGCAGTGCTAGAGGGGAGGGGAAGGATGGCTACACCTTC. This translates into CSARGEGKDGYTF.

With regard to this clonotype: This may be a read error, as it is one base from a much larger clone. CDR3 coding DNA: TGCAGCGTTGAAAGCACAGGGGGCGCGACCCGGTACTTC. Translation: CSVESTGGATRYF. V gene TRBV29-1 combines with J gene TRBJ2-7, with 9 bases lining up with TRBD1. The CDR3 contains 13 residues. Per germline, CDR1 SQVTM and CDR2 ANQGSEA. J lost 12 bases, V lost 2 bases, and 11 bases had no gene match.

The chain couples TRBV30 to TRBJ1-1; D gene uncertain. The CDR3 spans 10 residues. The V gene's germline CDR1 is GTSNPN and CDR2 SVGIG (reference sequence). CDR3 protein: CAWSQAEAFF. The CDR3 DNA is TGTGCTTGGTCCCAGGCTGAAGCTTTCTTT.

This clonotype was detected a few times. This chain uses TRBV3-1 with TRBJ2-7; D may be TRBD2 (5 bases). This CDR3 is 15 amino acids long. CDR1 and CDR2 (germline): LGHDT, YNNKEL (reference sequence). V was clipped by 6 bases and J by 2 bases, with 17 bases between them. CDR3 DNA sequence: TGTGCCAGCAGGCGTCGGGGAGACGGAGCCTACGAGCAGTACTTC. This codes for CASRRRGDGAYEQYF.

This clonotype showed up just a few times. J is TRBJ2-7 and V is TRBV10-3; possible D gene TRBD1, 6 bases. Germline values: CDR1 ENHRY, CDR2 SYGVKD. The CDR3 is 11 amino acids. Trimming left V 8 bases short and J 7 bases short, with 12 bases between. This chain's CDR3 is CAIGDKIEQYF. CDR3 sequence (DNA): TGTGCCATCGGGGACAAGATTGAGCAGTACTTC.

The chain employs TRBV13 and TRBJ1-2, with D maybe TRBD1 (6 bases). Trimming shortened V by 2 bases and J by 4 bases, and 11 bases separated the two germline ends. The CDR3 runs 14 residues. Germline loops: CDR1 PRHDT, CDR2 FYEKMQ (reference sequence). The CDR3 coding sequence is TGTGCCAGCAGCTTACAGGGGACCCTCTATGGCTACACCTTC. This gives the protein CASSLQGTLYGYTF.

This clonotype was detected ten times or more. The chain combines TRBV7-9 with TRBJ2-5; 11 bases align to TRBD1. Trimming took 5 bases from V and 2 from J; bases not matched to a gene: 4. The CDR3 runs 15 residues. In germline, CDR1 is SEHNR, CDR2 FQNEAQ (reference sequence). The CDR3 sequence: CASSTGTGGQETQYF. CDR3 in DNA: TGTGCCAGCAGCACCGGGACAGGGGGTCAAGAGACCCAGTACTTC.

The chain employs TRBV6-5 and TRBJ2-2; D is possibly TRBD2 (5 bases). Germline CDR1 and CDR2: MNHEY and SVGAGI. Trimming stripped 0 bases from V and 6 bases from J, with 11 bases between. The CDR3 is 15 amino acids. The CDR3 region is CASSYSGLRAGELFF. For the CDR3, the DNA is TGTGCCAGCAGTTACTCTGGACTGAGGGCCGGGGAGCTGTTTTTT.

Only a few counts were recorded for this clonotype. This chain uses TRBV28 with TRBJ1-1; 7 nucleotides line up with TRBD1. The length of the CDR3 is 11 residues. The germline V gene has CDR1 MDHEN and CDR2 SYDVKM. Losses at the gene ends were 5 bases for V and 9 bases for J; bases not matched to a gene: 3. CDR3 bases: TGTGCCAGCAGTCCGGACAGGAAAGCTTTCTTT. This gives the protein CASSPDRKAFF.

This clonotype was picked up a small number of times. The J gene is TRBJ1-6, the V gene TRBV5-1; D gene unclear. Germline CDR1 and CDR2: SGHRS and YFSETQ. V gave up 5 bases and J gave up 8 bases, with 14 bases separating them. The CDR3 contains 14 residues. The CDR3 reads CASSPGKNDSPLHF. The CDR3 region has the DNA TGCGCCAGCAGTCCAGGCAAAAATGATTCACCCCTCCACTTT.

The chain employs TRBV20-1 and TRBJ2-4; 9 bases fit TRBD2. V lost 5 bases, J lost 1 base, and 3 bases stayed unmatched. The V gene's germline CDR1 is DFQATT and CDR2 SNEGSKA (reference sequence). The CDR3 is 14 residues long. The CDR3 DNA follows: TGCAGTGCTCCTCTAGCGGGGGCCAAAAACATTCAGTACTTC. This gives the protein CSAPLAGAKNIQYF.

Comments on this clonotype: Since a much larger clone is just one base distant, this may be a read error. The rearrangement uses TRBV29-1 and TRBJ1-2, with TRBD1 matching 8 bases. This CDR3 is 11 amino acids long. CDR1 and CDR2 from the germline V gene are SQVTM and ANQGSEA. V was pared by 4 bases and J by 6 bases, with 1 base of the junction left unmatched. CDR3 in amino acids: CSVGTGNGYTF. The CDR3 nucleotides read TGCAGCGTTGGGACAGGGAATGGCTACACCTTC.

This clonotype showed up just a few times. The V gene is TRBV11-2, the J gene TRBJ1-4, with D maybe TRBD1 (5 bases). Trimming took off 1 base at V and 5 bases at J, with 11 bases between the two ends. Germline V gene data show CDR1 as SGHAT and CDR2 as FQNNGV. The CDR3 has 15 amino acids. CDR3 amino acids: CASSLGGTANEKLFF. The CDR3 DNA reads as TGTGCCAGCAGCTTAGGCGGGACGGCGAATGAAAAACTGTTTTTT.

V and J are TRBV7-9 and TRBJ2-3, with a weak D call TRBD2 (6 bases). CDR1 SEHNR and CDR2 FQNEAQ come from the germline V gene (reference sequence). The V end was cut by 7 bases, the J end by 6 bases, with 17 bases between. The CDR3 runs 14 residues. The CDR3, as DNA: TGTGCCAGCAATCCCGGGACTCAGTCGGATACGCAGTATTTT. Residues: CASNPGTQSDTQYF.

Concerning this clonotype itself: At one end the junction does not follow the germline gene, possibly because of a read error. The V gene is TRBV7-9, the J gene TRBJ1-2; tentatively, D is TRBD1 (6 bases). From germline, CDR1 is SEHNR and CDR2 FQNEAQ (reference sequence). The CDR3 totals 12 residues. This CDR3 is CVSLGADYGYTF. CDR3 nucleotide sequence: TGTGTCAGCCTGGGGGCAGACTATGGCTACACCTTC.

V is TRBV27 and J is TRBJ2-2; 8 positions match TRBD1. The V and J ends lost 6 bases and 5 bases, in that order; junction bases with no gene match: 8. The CDR3 is 15 residues long. Germline lookup yields CDR1 MNHEY and CDR2 SMNVEV (reference sequence). CDR3 DNA: TGTGCCAGCAGGGAGGGGACAGGAGGGACCGGGGAGCTGTTTTTT. It codes for CASREGTGGTGELFF.

A word on this clonotype: The DNA is left out, because the CDR3 cannot be placed on it with certainty; the CDR3 is given as TCRdb lists it. This sequence joins TRBV6-5 and TRBJ1-4. Germline-derived CDR1 and CDR2 are MNHEY and SVGAGI. The CDR3 is 14 residues long, counting both termini. The CDR3 protein is CASSFLAGGEKLFF.

The chain carries TRBV20-1 and TRBJ1-4; perhaps TRBD1 as D (6 bases). Germline CDR1 reads DFQATT; CDR2 reads SNEGSKA (reference sequence). The V end lost 0 bases, the J end lost 8 bases, and 16 bases lay between the germline ends. The CDR3 extends over 15 amino acids. The CDR3 reads CSARDLAGVREKLFF. CDR3 nucleotides: TGCAGTGCTAGAGATCTGGCAGGGGTTCGGGAAAAACTGTTTTTT.

This chain connects TRBV19 to TRBJ2-1, with D tentatively TRBD2 (6 bases). This CDR3 is built from 11 residues. From germline, CDR1 is LNHDA and CDR2 SQIVND (reference sequence). The DNA of the CDR3 is TGTTCGGCCCAAACGGGGGATGAGCAGTTCTTC. It encodes CSAQTGDEQFF.

CDR3 protein: CASSKILAGAYNEQFF. The CDR3 DNA reads as TGTGCCAGCAGTAAAATCCTAGCGGGGGCCTACAATGAGCAGTTCTTC. The gene calls are TRBV6-4 and TRBJ2-1; 10 nucleotides line up with TRBD2. This CDR3 has 16 residues. Germline trimming cut 5 bases from V and 2 bases from J; bases unmatched to any gene: 6. Germline-derived CDR1 and CDR2 are MRHNA and SNTAGT.

Regarding this clonotype: A single base separates this from a much larger clone, so it may be a read error. The chain is built from TRBV12-3 or TRBV12-4 and TRBJ2-7; D is undetermined. This CDR3 has 14 residues. The CDR3 DNA follows: TGTGCCAGCAGTTTAAAATCGGCAGGATACGAGCGGTACTTC. Amino acids: CASSLKSAGYERYF.

This clonotype was seen a handful of times. The V gene is TRBV5-5, the J gene TRBJ2-7; D unresolved. The CDR3 loop spans 14 amino acids. Germline CDR1 and CDR2: SGHKS and YYEKEE (reference sequence). V was pared by 4 bases and J by 0 bases, with 11 bases between. The CDR3 is CASSMTTYSYEQYF. DNA of the CDR3: TGTGCCAGCAGCATGACAACATACTCCTACGAGCAGTACTTC.

This clonotype came up once. The genes are TRBV20-1 and TRBJ2-1; TRBD2 aligns across 8 bases. The CDR3 consists of 15 residues. Germline V gives CDR1 DFQATT, CDR2 SNEGSKA (reference sequence). Losses at the gene ends were 1 base for V and 12 bases for J; bases not matched to a gene: 14. The CDR3 region has the DNA TGCAGTGCTAGAGGCCGATGGAGGTCCGGGAGGGCGCAGTTCTTC. It encodes CSARGRWRSGRAQFF.

CDR3 bases: TGCAGTGCTAGAGTGGGGGCCCCTAATCAGCCCCAGCATTTT. Protein sequence: CSARVGAPNQPQHF. The chain uses TRBV20-1 and TRBJ1-5, with a weak D call TRBD1 (6 bases). Germline V CDR1 and CDR2: DFQATT, SNEGSKA (reference sequence). The CDR3 contains 14 residues. V was cut by 1 base and J by 4 bases, with 11 bases left in between.

This clonotype was detected only a few times. This sequence joins TRBV9 and TRBJ2-3; D not resolved. This CDR3 has 16 amino acids. Trimming removed 0 bases at V and 2 bases at J, with 13 bases between. CDR1 is SGDLS and CDR2 is YYNGEE in the germline V gene. The CDR3 loop reads CASSVGSSYPTDTQYF. In DNA, the CDR3 is TGTGCCAGCAGCGTAGGCTCATCTTACCCCACAGATACGCAGTATTTT.